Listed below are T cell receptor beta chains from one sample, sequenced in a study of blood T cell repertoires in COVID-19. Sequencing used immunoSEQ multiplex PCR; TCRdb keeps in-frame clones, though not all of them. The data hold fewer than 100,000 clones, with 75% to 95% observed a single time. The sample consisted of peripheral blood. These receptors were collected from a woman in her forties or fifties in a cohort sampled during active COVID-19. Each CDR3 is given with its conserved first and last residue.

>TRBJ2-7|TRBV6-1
CASSDKDRSNSYEQYF
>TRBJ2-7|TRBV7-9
CASTLSRESYEQYF
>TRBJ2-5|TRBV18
CASQGQVETQYF
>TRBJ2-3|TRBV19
CASSEGVTDTQYF
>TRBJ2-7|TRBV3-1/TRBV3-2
CASSQGPGSAYEQYF
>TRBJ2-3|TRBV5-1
CASSLVQGGTDTQYF
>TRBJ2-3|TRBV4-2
CASSQGGGPSADTQYF
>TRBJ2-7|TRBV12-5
CASGLAPANEQYF
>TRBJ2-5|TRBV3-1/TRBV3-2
CASSQGVGRPTQYF
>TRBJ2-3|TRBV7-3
CASSRDFTDTQYF
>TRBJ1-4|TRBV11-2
CASSLGGTGGSANEKLFF
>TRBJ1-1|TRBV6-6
CASSPRDREAFF
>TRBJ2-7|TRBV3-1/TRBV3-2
CASSRTGGYEQYF
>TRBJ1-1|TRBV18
CASSTDTGKNTEAFF
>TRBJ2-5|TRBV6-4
CASRPEQEYQETQYF
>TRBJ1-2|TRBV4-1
CASSQVHTAPGQTSYGYTF
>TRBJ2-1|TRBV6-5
CASNPGTSGRGTQFF
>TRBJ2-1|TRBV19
CASSIGLAGVVLEQFF
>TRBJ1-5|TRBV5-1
CASSLQGGGNQPQHF
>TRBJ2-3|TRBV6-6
CASSYPRGLGTDTQYF
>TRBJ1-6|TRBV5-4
CASSPEQGLQNSPLHF
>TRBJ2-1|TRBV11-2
CASSPGQGGNEQFF
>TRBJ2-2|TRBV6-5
CASSEDGMNTGELFF
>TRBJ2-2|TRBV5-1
CASSETGQNTGELFF
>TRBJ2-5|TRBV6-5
CASGSGSLETQYF
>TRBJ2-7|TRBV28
CASSGKGLAGPLSSYEQYF
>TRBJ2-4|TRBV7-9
CASSFRTGREAKNIQYF
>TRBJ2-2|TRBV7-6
CASSLGASNTGELFF
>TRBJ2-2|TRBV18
CASSPRSADTGELFF
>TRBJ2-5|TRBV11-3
CASSPTKARGRETQYF
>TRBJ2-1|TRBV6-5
CASIPLAYYNEQFF
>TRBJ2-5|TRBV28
CASSPLGGGQETQYF
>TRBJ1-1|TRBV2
CASREGNTEAFF
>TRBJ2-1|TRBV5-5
CASSLASTGGNEQFF
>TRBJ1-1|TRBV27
CASSPGQGDGTEAFF
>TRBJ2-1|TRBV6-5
CASTGGYNEQFF
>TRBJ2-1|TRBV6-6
CASSSTTSGTYNEQFF
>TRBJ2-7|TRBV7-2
CASESGTELEQYF
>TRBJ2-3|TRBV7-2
CASSLDGTSMDTQYF
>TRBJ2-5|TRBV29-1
CSGDRQETQYF
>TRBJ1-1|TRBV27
CASSQRGRNTEAFF
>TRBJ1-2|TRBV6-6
CASSYSQTSPYGYTF
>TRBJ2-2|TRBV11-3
CASQSRKTGELFF